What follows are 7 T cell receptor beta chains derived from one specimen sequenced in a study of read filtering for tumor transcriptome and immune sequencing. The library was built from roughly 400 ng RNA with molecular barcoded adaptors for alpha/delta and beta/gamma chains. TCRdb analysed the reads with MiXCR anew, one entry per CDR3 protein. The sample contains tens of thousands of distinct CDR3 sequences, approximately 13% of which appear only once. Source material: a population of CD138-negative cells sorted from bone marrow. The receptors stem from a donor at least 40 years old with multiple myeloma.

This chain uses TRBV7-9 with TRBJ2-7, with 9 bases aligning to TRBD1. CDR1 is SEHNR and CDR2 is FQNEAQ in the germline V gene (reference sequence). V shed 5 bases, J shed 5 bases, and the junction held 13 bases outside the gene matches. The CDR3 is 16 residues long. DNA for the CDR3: TGTGCCAGCAGCACCCGTACCGGGACAGGGTACGACGAGCAGTACTTC. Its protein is CASSTRTGTGYDEQYF. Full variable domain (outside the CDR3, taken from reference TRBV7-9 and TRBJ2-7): DTGVSQNPRHKITKRGQNVTFRCDPISEHNRLYWYRQTLGQGPEFLTYFQNEAQLEKSRLLSDRFSAERPKGSFSTLEIQRTEQGDSAMYLCASSTRTGTGYDEQYFGPGTRLTVT.

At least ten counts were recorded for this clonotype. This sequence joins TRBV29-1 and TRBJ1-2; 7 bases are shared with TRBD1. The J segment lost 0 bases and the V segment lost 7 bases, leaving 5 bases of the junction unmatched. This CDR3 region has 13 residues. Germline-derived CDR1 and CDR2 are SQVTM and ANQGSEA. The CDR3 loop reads CSAPGTANYGYTF. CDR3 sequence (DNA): TGCAGCGCTCCCGGGACAGCTAACTATGGCTACACCTTC.

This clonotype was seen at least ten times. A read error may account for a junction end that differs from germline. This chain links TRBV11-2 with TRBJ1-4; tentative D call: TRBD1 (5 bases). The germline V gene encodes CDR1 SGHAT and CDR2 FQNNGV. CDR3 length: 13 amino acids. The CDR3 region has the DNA TGTGCCAGCAGGTTGGGGGGTAATGAAAAGCTGTTTTTT. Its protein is CASRLGGNEKLFF. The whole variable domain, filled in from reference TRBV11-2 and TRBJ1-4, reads EAGVAQSPRYKIIEKRQSVAFWCNPISGHATLYWYQQILGQGPKLLIQFQNNGVVDDSQLPKDRFSAERLKGVDSTLKIQPAKLEDSAVYLCASRLGGNEKLFFGSGTQLSVL.

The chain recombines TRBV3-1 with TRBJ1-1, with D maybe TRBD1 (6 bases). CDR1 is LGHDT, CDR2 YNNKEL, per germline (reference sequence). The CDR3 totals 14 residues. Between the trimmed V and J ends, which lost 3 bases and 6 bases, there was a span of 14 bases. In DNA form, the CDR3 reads TGTGCCAGCAGCCACCAACAGGGAGGGGCTGAAGCTTTCTTT. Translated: CASSHQQGGAEAFF.

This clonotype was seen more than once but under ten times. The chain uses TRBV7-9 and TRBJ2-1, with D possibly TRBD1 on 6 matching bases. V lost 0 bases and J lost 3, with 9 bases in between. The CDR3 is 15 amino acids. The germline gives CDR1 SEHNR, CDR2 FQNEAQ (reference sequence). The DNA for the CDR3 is TGTGCCAGCAGCTTAGCCCCGGACAGCTACAATGAGCAGTTCTTC. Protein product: CASSLAPDSYNEQFF.

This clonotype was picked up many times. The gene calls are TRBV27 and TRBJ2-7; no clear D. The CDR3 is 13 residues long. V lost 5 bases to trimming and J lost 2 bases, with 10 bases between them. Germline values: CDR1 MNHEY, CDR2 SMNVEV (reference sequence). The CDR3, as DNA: TGTGCCAGCAGTATGGACGGAGCCTACGAGCAGTACTTC. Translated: CASSMDGAYEQYF.

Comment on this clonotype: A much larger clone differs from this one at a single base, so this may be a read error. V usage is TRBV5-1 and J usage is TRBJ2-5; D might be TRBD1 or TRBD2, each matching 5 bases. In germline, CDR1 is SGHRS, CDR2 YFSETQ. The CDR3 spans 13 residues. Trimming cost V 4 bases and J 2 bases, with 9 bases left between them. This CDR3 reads CASSGTRQETQYF. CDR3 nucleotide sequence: TGCGCCAGCAGCGGGACGCGTCAAGAGACCCAGTACTTC.